These T cell receptor beta chains were read from a single sample in a study of regulatory T cells in long-lasting Graves disease. TCRdb used MiXCR to reprocess the multiplex PCR reads, holding one entry per CDR3 protein. The table shows 450,000 or so distinct CDR3 sequences, with around 21% occurring only once. The sequencing used peripheral blood mononuclear cells (PBMCs), collected when the disease was refractory, from a patient treated with antithyroid drugs. Source of these receptors: a female donor with Graves disease. CDR3s include the opening cysteine and the closing phenylalanine or tryptophan. The D gene is left open where the match is weak. Size tells how often a clone was seen (once, few, many) or the class of an expanded clone, and some rows leave it out.

cdr3_aa cdr3_nt j_call cdr3_length v_call d_call clone_size
CASSSPGLAGWQQYF TGTGCCAGCAGTTCGCCGGGACTAGCCGGATGGCAGCAGTACTTC TRBJ2-7 15 TRBV28 TRBD2 many
CASSLGTLNTEAFF TGTGCCAGCAGTTTGGGGACATTGAACACTGAAGCTTTCTTT TRBJ1-1 14 TRBV12-3/TRBV12-4 NA many
CASILHRDQPQHF TGTGCCAGCATCCTCCACCGAGATCAGCCCCAGCATTTT TRBJ1-5 13 TRBV6-1 NA once
CASSVAITTGTIGETQYF TGTGCCAGCAGCGTAGCCATAACGACAGGGACCATAGGGGAGACCCAGTACTTC TRBJ2-5 18 TRBV9 TRBD1 few
CASSLGTYSSYEQYF TGTGCCAGCAGCTTAGGCACCTACAGCTCCTACGAGCAGTACTTC TRBJ2-7 15 TRBV7-2 NA NA
CASSSSIEQTNTEAFF TGTGCCAGCAGTTCGTCGATTGAGCAGACGAACACTGAAGCTTTCTTT TRBJ1-1 16 TRBV28 NA many
CAWSLTQHGYTF TGTGCCTGGAGTCTGACGCAGCATGGCTACACCTTC TRBJ1-2 12 TRBV30 NA NA
CASTGGADSNQPQHF TGTGCCAGTACTGGAGGAGCCGATAGCAATCAGCCCCAGCATTTT TRBJ1-5 15 TRBV19 NA NA
CASSPGGRDEKLFF TGTGCCAGCAGCCCAGGGGGGCGCGATGAAAAACTGTTTTTT TRBJ1-4 14 TRBV7-9 TRBD1 NA
CSASGPNTGELFF TGCAGTGCTAGCGGGCCGAACACCGGGGAGCTGTTTTTT TRBJ2-2 13 TRBV20-1 NA NA
CASSYGTGGGEQYF TGTGCCAGCAGCTATGGGACAGGGGGAGGAGAGCAGTACTTC TRBJ2-7 14 TRBV5-6 TRBD1 NA
CASSPFRADEQFF TGTGCCAGCTCACCATTTCGGGCGGATGAGCAGTTCTTC TRBJ2-1 13 TRBV18 NA NA
CAISSGSIPYF TGTGCCATCAGTAGCGGGAGCATCCCGTATTTT TRBJ2-3 11 TRBV10-3 TRBD2 NA
CASSSYTQDRISYEQYF TGTGCCAGCAGTTCCTATACCCAGGACAGGATCAGCTACGAGCAGTACTTC TRBJ2-7 17 TRBV28 TRBD1 many
CASRTSTGISYEQYF TGTGCCAGTAGGACCTCGACAGGCATCTCCTACGAGCAGTACTTC TRBJ2-7 15 TRBV19 NA few
CASSSHAPGGISVEQYF TGTGCCAGCAGCTCCCACGCCCCCGGCGGGATATCGGTGGAGCAGTACTTC TRBJ2-7 17 TRBV7-2 NA many
CASSLGPELFF TGTGCCAGCAGCCTAGGACCGGAGCTGTTTTTT TRBJ2-2 11 TRBV7-6 NA NA
CASSLVWQRGTYEQYF TGTGCCAGCAGCTTAGTCTGGCAGCGGGGGACCTACGAGCAGTACTTC TRBJ2-7 16 TRBV11-2 TRBD2 NA
CSVGPDSAYGYTF TGCAGCGTTGGCCCGGACAGTGCCTATGGCTACACCTTC TRBJ1-2 13 TRBV29-1 NA NA
CASSQGAGAVYEQYF TGCGCCAGCAGCCAAGGGGCCGGGGCAGTCTACGAGCAGTACTTC TRBJ2-7 15 TRBV4-1 NA NA
CASSERQGVGLAVTTDTQYF TGTGCCAGCAGTGAACGGCAGGGAGTAGGGCTAGCGGTAACTACAGATACGCAGTATTTT TRBJ2-3 20 TRBV25-1 TRBD2 NA
CAGRSGPNTEAFF TGTGCCGGCAGGTCTGGGCCGAACACTGAAGCTTTCTTT TRBJ1-1 13 TRBV28 NA many
CAWKGLADTGELFF TGTGCCTGGAAAGGACTAGCGGACACCGGGGAGCTGTTTTTT TRBJ2-2 14 TRBV30 TRBD2 few
CASSLQGVTGELFF TGTGCCAGCAGTTTACAGGGTGTTACCGGGGAGCTGTTTTTT TRBJ2-2 14 TRBV27 NA few
CASSLGLKNTEAFF TGTGCCAGCAGTTTGGGGCTTAAGAACACTGAAGCTTTCTTT TRBJ1-1 14 TRBV27 NA many
CASSPSTGREQYF TGTGCCAGCAGCCCAAGTACAGGGAGGGAGCAGTACTTC TRBJ2-7 13 TRBV11-2 NA few
CASSQDWANEQYF TGTGCCAGCAGCCAAGATTGGGCAAACGAGCAGTACTTC TRBJ2-7 13 TRBV14 NA NA
CACGLWTGGYGYTF TGTGCCTGCGGTCTATGGACAGGGGGCTATGGCTACACCTTC TRBJ1-2 14 TRBV30 TRBD1 few
CSAQTRGGASYEQYF TGCAGTGCCCAAACGCGTGGAGGGGCCTCCTACGAGCAGTACTTC TRBJ2-7 15 TRBV20-1 NA NA
CASSEEAGRGMADTEAFF TGTGCCAGCAGTGAAGAGGCGGGCCGGGGAATGGCTGACACTGAAGCTTTCTTT TRBJ1-1 18 TRBV2 NA many
CASSSRGRVSSYEQYF TGTGCCAGCAGCTCCAGGGGGCGGGTGAGCTCCTACGAGCAGTACTTC TRBJ2-7 16 TRBV11-2 TRBD1 many
CASRKIRGVHEQYF TGTGCCAGCAGAAAAATCAGGGGAGTCCACGAGCAGTACTTC TRBJ2-7 14 TRBV6-1 NA NA
CASSPEWDTQYF TGTGCCAGCAGTCCCGAATGGGATACGCAGTATTTT TRBJ2-3 12 TRBV28 NA many
CASSDGAGGPSDTQYF TGTGCCAGCAGTGACGGAGCGGGAGGGCCGTCGGATACGCAGTATTTT TRBJ2-3 16 TRBV2 TRBD2 many
CATSRDSGSTHEQYF TGTGCCACCAGCAGAGATTCTGGCAGTACCCACGAGCAGTACTTC TRBJ2-7 15 TRBV15 NA NA
CASSYGLAMGTGELFF TGTGCCAGCAGTTACGGACTAGCGATGGGCACCGGGGAGCTGTTTTTT TRBJ2-2 16 TRBV6-5 TRBD2 NA
CASSIGGRNYDEQFF TGTGCCAGTAGTATCGGCGGGAGAAATTACGATGAGCAGTTCTTC TRBJ2-1 15 TRBV19 TRBD2 NA
CASSPPGLAGADTQYF TGTGCCAGCAGTCCCCCGGGACTAGCGGGAGCAGATACGCAGTATTTT TRBJ2-3 16 TRBV28 TRBD2 NA
CASSLKATNTEAFF TGTGCCAGCAGCTTAAAGGCCACGAACACTGAAGCTTTCTTT TRBJ1-1 14 TRBV7-9 NA few
CASSLFSGQWMSGANVLTF TGTGCCAGCAGTTTATTTTCAGGACAGTGGATGTCTGGGGCCAACGTCCTGACTTTC TRBJ2-6 19 TRBV27 NA NA
CSVGGLSAGELFF TGCAGCGTGGGAGGGCTCAGCGCCGGGGAGCTGTTTTTT TRBJ2-2 13 TRBV29-1 TRBD2 few
CASSRGQTGEQYF TGTGCCAGCAGCCGGGGACAAACAGGGGAGCAGTACTTC TRBJ2-7 13 TRBV7-8 NA few
CASSLQGEVVEQYF TGTGCCAGCAGTCTCCAAGGAGAGGTGGTCGAGCAGTACTTC TRBJ2-7 14 TRBV28 NA few
CAGTPGGVLTQYF TGTGCCGGCACCCCAGGGGGAGTCCTGACCCAGTACTTC TRBJ2-5 13 TRBV7-9 TRBD1 once
CASSFSPSGNTIYF TGTGCCAGCAGTTTCAGCCCCTCTGGAAACACCATATATTTT TRBJ1-3 14 TRBV6-5 NA few
CASSSAGPGELFF TGTGCCAGCAGCTCAGCGGGTCCCGGGGAGCTGTTTTTT TRBJ2-2 13 TRBV7-2 NA few
CASSQWGTYGYTF TGTGCCAGCAGCCAATGGGGAACCTATGGCTACACCTTC TRBJ1-2 13 TRBV14 NA many
CASTPPSGDQETQYF TGTGCCAGCACGCCTCCATCCGGGGACCAAGAGACCCAGTACTTC TRBJ2-5 15 TRBV11-2 NA many
CASSWSDRSQETQYF TGTGCCAGTAGTTGGTCGGACAGAAGTCAAGAGACCCAGTACTTC TRBJ2-5 15 TRBV19 NA few
CAIQKSTGEAFF TGTGCCATCCAAAAATCGACAGGAGAGGCTTTCTTT TRBJ1-1 12 TRBV7-9 NA many